Listed below are T cell receptor beta chains from one sample, sequenced in a study of blood T cell repertoires in COVID-19. TCRdb keeps only in-frame clones here, not all; method: immunoSEQ multiplex PCR. Found here are around 160,000 clones, 85% to 90% of them singletons; the top ten hold 0.95% to 1.5%. Sequencing was carried out using PBMCs or T cells enriched from blood (not recorded which). These TCRs come from a woman in her thirties with acute COVID-19. Each CDR3 is given with its conserved first and last residue. Fields, in order: CDR3 DNA, CDR3 protein, J gene, D gene, clone size, V gene. A D gene is named only where the DNA matches it firmly. Not every row has a clone size; where given, it reads once, few, many or a size class.

cdr3_nt: TGCGCCAGCAGCCTATTACAGGGAACCCCGGGCGAGCAGTACTTC
cdr3_aa: CASSLLQGTPGEQYF
j_call: TRBJ2-7
d_call: .
clone_size: .
v_call: TRBV5-1

cdr3_nt: TGTGCCAGCAGCCACAGGGGGCTAGGGACCTACGAGCAGTACTTC
cdr3_aa: CASSHRGLGTYEQYF
j_call: TRBJ2-7
d_call: TRBD1
clone_size: .
v_call: TRBV3-1/TRBV3-2

cdr3_nt: TGTGCCAGCAGCTTGGCCCAAGGGGCGCGCGGCACCATATATTTT
cdr3_aa: CASSLAQGARGTIYF
j_call: TRBJ1-3
d_call: .
clone_size: .
v_call: TRBV5-5

cdr3_nt: TGTGCCAGCAGCTTCCAGGGGGGTGGATACGAGCAGTACTTC
cdr3_aa: CASSFQGGGYEQYF
j_call: TRBJ2-7
d_call: .
clone_size: .
v_call: TRBV7-2

cdr3_nt: TGTGCCAGCGGGACAGGGAATGGCTACACCTTC
cdr3_aa: CASGTGNGYTF
j_call: TRBJ1-2
d_call: TRBD1
clone_size: once
v_call: TRBV6-6

cdr3_nt: TGTGCCAGCAGCCTCTGGGGCAGGTCAACGAGCTCCTACGAGCAGTACTTC
cdr3_aa: CASSLWGRSTSSYEQYF
j_call: TRBJ2-7
d_call: .
clone_size: .
v_call: TRBV11-2

cdr3_nt: TGTGCCAGCAGTTCAGGAGCCGGGAGCAGTAATAGCGGGACATATACGCAGTATTTT
cdr3_aa: CASSSGAGSSNSGTYTQYF
j_call: TRBJ2-3
d_call: TRBD2
clone_size: .
v_call: TRBV27

cdr3_nt: TGTGCCAGCAGCCAGCAGGGGGCGGGCGAGCAGTACTTC
cdr3_aa: CASSQQGAGEQYF
j_call: TRBJ2-7
d_call: TRBD1
clone_size: .
v_call: TRBV7-2

cdr3_nt: TGTGCCAGCAGCCGGTATCTTACTAGCGGGACTTTCTCCTACAATGAGCAGTTCTTC
cdr3_aa: CASSRYLTSGTFSYNEQFF
j_call: TRBJ2-1
d_call: TRBD2
clone_size: few
v_call: TRBV3-1/TRBV3-2

cdr3_nt: TGCAGTGCTAGTGGTCGGGAGGGGACTATGAATGAGCAGTTCTTC
cdr3_aa: CSASGREGTMNEQFF
j_call: TRBJ2-1
d_call: TRBD2
clone_size: many
v_call: TRBV20-1

cdr3_nt: TGTGCCAGCTCACCACCTCGGGGGTCCGACACCGGGGAGCTGTTTTTT
cdr3_aa: CASSPPRGSDTGELFF
j_call: TRBJ2-2
d_call: .
clone_size: .
v_call: TRBV18

cdr3_nt: TGCGCCAGCAGCTTGTATTCAGGGTCAGGGTACAATGAGCAGTTCTTC
cdr3_aa: CASSLYSGSGYNEQFF
j_call: TRBJ2-1
d_call: .
clone_size: .
v_call: TRBV5-1

cdr3_nt: TGTGCCAGCTCCAATCCGATGACGGGGAGCTCCTACGAGCAGTACTTC
cdr3_aa: CASSNPMTGSSYEQYF
j_call: TRBJ2-7
d_call: .
clone_size: .
v_call: TRBV18

cdr3_nt: TGTGCCAGCAGTTCTCCCGGGACAGGGCAAACCGGGGAGCTGTTTTTT
cdr3_aa: CASSSPGTGQTGELFF
j_call: TRBJ2-2
d_call: TRBD1
clone_size: .
v_call: TRBV27

cdr3_nt: TGTGCCAGCAGTTACGCGGACAGGGGCTCCTACGAGCAGTACTTC
cdr3_aa: CASSYADRGSYEQYF
j_call: TRBJ2-7
d_call: TRBD1
clone_size: .
v_call: TRBV6-5

cdr3_nt: TGTGCCAGCAGTCCACCACAGGGTTCTGGAAACACCATATATTTT
cdr3_aa: CASSPPQGSGNTIYF
j_call: TRBJ1-3
d_call: .
clone_size: once
v_call: TRBV28

cdr3_nt: TGTGCCAGCAGTTATTCCCCTCTCGGGACTCTCACAGATACGCAGTATTTT
cdr3_aa: CASSYSPLGTLTDTQYF
j_call: TRBJ2-3
d_call: .
clone_size: .
v_call: TRBV6-2/TRBV6-3

cdr3_nt: TGTGCCAGCAGTTTACCGCGGGAGGAGGAGTCGGATACGCAGTATTTT
cdr3_aa: CASSLPREEESDTQYF
j_call: TRBJ2-3
d_call: TRBD2
clone_size: .
v_call: TRBV28

cdr3_nt: TGTGCCAGCAGTGACGGGGGTGCGACAGCCTGGGGCTCCTACAATGAGCAGTTCTTC
cdr3_aa: CASSDGGATAWGSYNEQFF
j_call: TRBJ2-1
d_call: .
clone_size: .
v_call: TRBV2

cdr3_nt: TGTGCCAGTAGTAGGGGACTGCTTCCTGGGGCCAACGTCCTGACTTTC
cdr3_aa: CASSRGLLPGANVLTF
j_call: TRBJ2-6
d_call: .
clone_size: .
v_call: TRBV19

cdr3_nt: TGCGCCAGCAGCCCAGGACAGGTGTCTGGAAACACCATATATTTT
cdr3_aa: CASSPGQVSGNTIYF
j_call: TRBJ1-3
d_call: TRBD1
clone_size: .
v_call: TRBV5-1

cdr3_nt: TGCGCCAGCAGCCAAGACCGCAGGGACAGGGAAAGCGGCAAACCCCAAAAGACCCAGTACTTC
cdr3_aa: CASSQDRRDRESGKPQKTQYF
j_call: TRBJ2-5
d_call: TRBD1
clone_size: .
v_call: TRBV4-1